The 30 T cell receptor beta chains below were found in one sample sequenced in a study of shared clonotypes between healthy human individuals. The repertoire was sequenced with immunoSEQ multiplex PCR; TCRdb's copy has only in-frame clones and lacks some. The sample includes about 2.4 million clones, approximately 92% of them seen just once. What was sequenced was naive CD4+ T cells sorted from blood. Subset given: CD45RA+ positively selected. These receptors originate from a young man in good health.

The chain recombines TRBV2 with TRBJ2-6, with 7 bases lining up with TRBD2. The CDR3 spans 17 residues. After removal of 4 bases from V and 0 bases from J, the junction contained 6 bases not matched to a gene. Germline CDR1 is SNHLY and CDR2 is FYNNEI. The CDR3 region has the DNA TGTGCCAGCAGTGGGGGGGGAGCCACCTCTGGGGCCAACGTCCTGACTTTC. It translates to CASSGGGATSGANVLTF.

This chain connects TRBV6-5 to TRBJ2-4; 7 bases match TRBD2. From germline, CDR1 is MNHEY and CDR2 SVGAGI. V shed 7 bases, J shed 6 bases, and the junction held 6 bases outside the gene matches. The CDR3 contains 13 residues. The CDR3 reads CASTPPGGNIQYF. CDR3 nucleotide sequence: TGTGCCAGCACCCCGCCGGGGGGAAACATTCAGTACTTC.

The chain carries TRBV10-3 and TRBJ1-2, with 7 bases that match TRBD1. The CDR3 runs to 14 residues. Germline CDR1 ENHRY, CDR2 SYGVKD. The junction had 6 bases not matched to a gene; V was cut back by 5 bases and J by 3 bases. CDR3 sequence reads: CAISPTGSDYGYTF. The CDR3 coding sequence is TGTGCCATCAGTCCGACAGGGTCTGACTATGGCTACACCTTC.

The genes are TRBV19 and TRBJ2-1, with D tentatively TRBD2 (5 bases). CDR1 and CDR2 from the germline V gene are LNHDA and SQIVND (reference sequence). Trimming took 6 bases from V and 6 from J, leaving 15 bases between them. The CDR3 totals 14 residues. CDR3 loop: CASSRLSSTNEQFF. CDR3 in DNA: TGTGCCAGTAGCCGTTTGTCTAGCACCAATGAGCAGTTCTTC.

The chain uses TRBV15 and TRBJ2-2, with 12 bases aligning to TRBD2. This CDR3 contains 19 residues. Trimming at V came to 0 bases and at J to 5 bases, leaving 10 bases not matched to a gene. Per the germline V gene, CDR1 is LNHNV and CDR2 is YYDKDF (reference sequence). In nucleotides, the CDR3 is TGTGCCACCAGCAGAGATCCTTTGACTAGCGGGAGAGGGACCGGGGAGCTGTTTTTT. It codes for CATSRDPLTSGRGTGELFF.

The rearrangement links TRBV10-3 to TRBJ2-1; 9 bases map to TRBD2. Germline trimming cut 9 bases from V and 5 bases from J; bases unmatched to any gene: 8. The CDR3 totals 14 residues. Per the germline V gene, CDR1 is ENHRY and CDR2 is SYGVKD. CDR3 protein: CAISSAGGNNEQFF. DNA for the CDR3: TGTGCCATAAGCTCCGCGGGGGGGAACAATGAGCAGTTCTTC.

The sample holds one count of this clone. The CDR3 nucleotides are TGTGCCACCAGGACAGGCATGGATTCACCCCTCCACTTT. It translates to CATRTGMDSPLHF. The V call is TRBV6-5, the J call TRBJ1-6, with 7 positions matching TRBD1. The CDR3 loop spans 13 amino acids. Germline CDR1 reads MNHEY; CDR2 reads SVGAGI. V lost 10 bases, J lost 8 bases, and 8 bases stayed unmatched.

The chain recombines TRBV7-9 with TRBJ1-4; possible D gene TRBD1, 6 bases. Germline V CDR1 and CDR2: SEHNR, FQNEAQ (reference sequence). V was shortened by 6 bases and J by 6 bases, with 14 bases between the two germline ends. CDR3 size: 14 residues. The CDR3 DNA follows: TGTGCCAGCAGTGTGGGGGCGCAGGATGAAAAACTGTTTTTT. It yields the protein CASSVGAQDEKLFF.

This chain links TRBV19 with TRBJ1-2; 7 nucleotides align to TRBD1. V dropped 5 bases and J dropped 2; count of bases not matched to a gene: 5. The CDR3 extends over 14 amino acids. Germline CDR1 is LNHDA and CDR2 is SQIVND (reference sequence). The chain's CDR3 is CASSLGQVNYGYTF. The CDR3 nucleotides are TGTGCCAGTAGTCTCGGACAGGTCAACTATGGCTACACCTTC.

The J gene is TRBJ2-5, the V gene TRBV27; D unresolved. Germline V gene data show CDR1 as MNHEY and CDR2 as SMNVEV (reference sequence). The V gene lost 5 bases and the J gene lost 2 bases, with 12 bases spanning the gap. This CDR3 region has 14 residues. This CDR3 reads CASSHPQTQETQYF. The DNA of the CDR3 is TGTGCCAGCAGTCACCCACAGACTCAAGAGACCCAGTACTTC.

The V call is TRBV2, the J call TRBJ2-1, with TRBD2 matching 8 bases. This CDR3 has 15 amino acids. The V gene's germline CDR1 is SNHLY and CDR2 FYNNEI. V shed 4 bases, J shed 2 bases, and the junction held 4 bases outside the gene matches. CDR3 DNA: TGTGCCAGCAGTGGGGTGGGACTAGCCTACAATGAGCAGTTCTTC. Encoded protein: CASSGVGLAYNEQFF.

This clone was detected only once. The CDR3, as DNA: TGTGCCAGCAGCTTAGGTAAGGTGACAGGGGGATCCGAGCAGTACTTC. Translation: CASSLGKVTGGSEQYF. J is TRBJ2-7 and V is TRBV13, with 9 bases aligning to TRBD1. The J segment lost 6 bases and the V segment lost 0 bases, leaving 9 bases of the junction unmatched. The length of the CDR3 is 16 residues. Germline V gene sequence: CDR1 PRHDT, CDR2 FYEKMQ (reference sequence).

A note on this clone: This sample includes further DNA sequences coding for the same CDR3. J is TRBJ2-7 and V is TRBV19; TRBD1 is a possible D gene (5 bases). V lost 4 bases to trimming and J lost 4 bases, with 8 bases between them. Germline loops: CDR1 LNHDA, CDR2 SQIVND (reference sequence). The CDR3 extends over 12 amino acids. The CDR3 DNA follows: TGTGCCAGTAGTACGCAGGGATACGAGCAGTACTTC. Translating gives CASSTQGYEQYF.

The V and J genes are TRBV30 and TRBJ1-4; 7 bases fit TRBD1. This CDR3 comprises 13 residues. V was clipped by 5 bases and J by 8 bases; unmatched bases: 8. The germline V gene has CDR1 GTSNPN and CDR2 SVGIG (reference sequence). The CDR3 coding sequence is TGTGCCTGGGCGGGGAGGGGGCGCGAAAAACTGTTTTTT. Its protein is CAWAGRGREKLFF.

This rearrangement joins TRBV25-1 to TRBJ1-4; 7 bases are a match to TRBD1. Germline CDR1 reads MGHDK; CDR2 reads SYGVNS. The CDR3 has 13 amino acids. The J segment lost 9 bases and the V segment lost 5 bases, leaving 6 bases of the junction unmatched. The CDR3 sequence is CASSPTGFQKLFF. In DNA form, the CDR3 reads TGTGCCAGCAGTCCGACAGGGTTCCAAAAACTGTTTTTT.

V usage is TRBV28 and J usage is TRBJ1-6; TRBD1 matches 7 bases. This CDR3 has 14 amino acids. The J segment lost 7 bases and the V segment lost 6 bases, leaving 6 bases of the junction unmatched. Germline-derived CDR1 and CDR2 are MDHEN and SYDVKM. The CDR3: CASSSQGVNSPLHF. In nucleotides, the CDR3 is TGTGCCAGCAGCTCCCAGGGGGTAAATTCACCCCTCCACTTT.

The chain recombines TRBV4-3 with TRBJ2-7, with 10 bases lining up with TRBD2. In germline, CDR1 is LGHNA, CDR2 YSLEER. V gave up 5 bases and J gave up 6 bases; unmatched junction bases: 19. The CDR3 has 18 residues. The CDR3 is CASSSRTPASGGPSEQYF. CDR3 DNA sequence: TGCGCCAGCAGCTCGAGAACCCCCGCTAGCGGGGGACCAAGCGAGCAGTACTTC.

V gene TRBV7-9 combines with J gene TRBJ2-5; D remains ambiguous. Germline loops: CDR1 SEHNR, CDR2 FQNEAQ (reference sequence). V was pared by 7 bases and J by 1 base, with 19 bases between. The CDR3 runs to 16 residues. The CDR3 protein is CASTSTGKGIQETQYF. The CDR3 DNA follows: TGTGCCAGCACCTCCACGGGTAAAGGGATCCAAGAGACCCAGTACTTC.

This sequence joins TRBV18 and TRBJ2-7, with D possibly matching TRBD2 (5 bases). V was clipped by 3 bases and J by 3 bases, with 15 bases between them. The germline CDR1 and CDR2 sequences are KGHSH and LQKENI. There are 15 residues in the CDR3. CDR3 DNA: TGTGCCAGCTCACCGACGGGGTCACCCAGCTACGAGCAGTACTTC. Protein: CASSPTGSPSYEQYF.

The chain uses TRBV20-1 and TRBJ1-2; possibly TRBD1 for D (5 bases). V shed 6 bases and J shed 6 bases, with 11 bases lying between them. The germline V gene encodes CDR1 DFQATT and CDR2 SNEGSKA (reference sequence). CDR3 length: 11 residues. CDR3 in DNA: TGCAGTGCCCTTGGGGGGGATGGCTACACCTTC. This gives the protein CSALGGDGYTF.

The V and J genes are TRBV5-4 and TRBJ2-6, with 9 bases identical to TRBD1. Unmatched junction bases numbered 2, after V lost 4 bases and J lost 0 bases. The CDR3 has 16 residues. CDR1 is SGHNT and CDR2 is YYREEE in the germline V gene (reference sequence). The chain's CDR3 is CASSKDRGSGANVLTF. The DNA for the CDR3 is TGTGCCAGCAGCAAGGACAGGGGCTCTGGGGCCAACGTCCTGACTTTC.

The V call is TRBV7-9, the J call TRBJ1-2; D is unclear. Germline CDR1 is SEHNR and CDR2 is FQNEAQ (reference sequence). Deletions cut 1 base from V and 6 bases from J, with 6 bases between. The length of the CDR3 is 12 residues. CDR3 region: CASSLGVDGYTF. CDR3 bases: TGTGCCAGCAGCTTAGGGGTGGATGGCTACACCTTC.

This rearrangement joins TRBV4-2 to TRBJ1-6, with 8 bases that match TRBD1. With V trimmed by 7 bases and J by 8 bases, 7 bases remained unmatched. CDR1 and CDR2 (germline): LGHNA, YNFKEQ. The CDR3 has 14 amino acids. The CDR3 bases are TGTGCCAGCACCCCAGGGGGCAGCTATTCACCCCTCCACTTT. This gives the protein CASTPGGSYSPLHF.

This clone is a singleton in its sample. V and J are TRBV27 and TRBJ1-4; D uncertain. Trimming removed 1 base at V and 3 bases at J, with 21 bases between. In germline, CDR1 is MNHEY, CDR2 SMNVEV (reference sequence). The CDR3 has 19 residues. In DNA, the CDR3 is TGTGCCAGCAGTTTATATCGGCAGGCTGCAGATCTGGCTAATGAAAAACTGTTTTTT. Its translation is CASSLYRQAADLANEKLFF.

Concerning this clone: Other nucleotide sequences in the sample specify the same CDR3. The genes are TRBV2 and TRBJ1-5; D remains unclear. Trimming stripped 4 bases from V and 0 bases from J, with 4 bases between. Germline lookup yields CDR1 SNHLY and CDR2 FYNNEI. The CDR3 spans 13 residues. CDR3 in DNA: TGTGCCAGCAGTGGTCTTAGCAATCAGCCCCAGCATTTT. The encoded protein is CASSGLSNQPQHF.

The CDR3 region has the DNA TGCGCCAGCAGCCCACGAGCGGATCAGCCCCAGCATTTT. Its translation is CASSPRADQPQHF. The chain couples TRBV4-1 to TRBJ1-5, with no clear D. V was shortened by 4 bases and J by 5 bases, with 9 bases between the two germline ends. The CDR3 spans 13 residues. Germline V gene data show CDR1 as MGHRA and CDR2 as YSYEKL.

The CDR3 nucleotides are TGCGCCAGCAGCCAAGATATGGTGCAGGGAGCCCAGCATTTT. It specifies CASSQDMVQGAQHF. The rearrangement joins TRBV4-1 to TRBJ1-5; D may be TRBD1 (5 bases). V lost 0 bases to trimming and J lost 11 bases, with 14 bases between them. The CDR3 spans 14 residues. CDR1 and CDR2 from the germline V gene are MGHRA and YSYEKL.

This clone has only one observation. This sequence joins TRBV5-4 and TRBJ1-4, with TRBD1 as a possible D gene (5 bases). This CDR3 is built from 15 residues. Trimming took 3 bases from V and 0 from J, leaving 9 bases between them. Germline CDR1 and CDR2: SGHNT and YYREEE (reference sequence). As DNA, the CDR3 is TGTGCCAGCAGCTCCGGACATGCAACTAATGAAAAACTGTTTTTT. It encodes CASSSGHATNEKLFF.

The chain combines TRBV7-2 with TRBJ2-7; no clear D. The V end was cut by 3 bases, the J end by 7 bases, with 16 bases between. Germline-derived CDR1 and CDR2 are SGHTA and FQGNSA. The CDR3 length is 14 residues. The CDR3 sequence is CASSFLMNTREQYF. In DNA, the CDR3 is TGTGCCAGCAGCTTTTTAATGAACACGCGGGAGCAGTACTTC.

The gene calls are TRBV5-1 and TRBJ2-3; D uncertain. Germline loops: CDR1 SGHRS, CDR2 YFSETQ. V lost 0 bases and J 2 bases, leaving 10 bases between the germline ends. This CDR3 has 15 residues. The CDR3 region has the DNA TGCGCCAGCAGCTTGGGAGCTCACTCCACAGATACGCAGTATTTT. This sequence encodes CASSLGAHSTDTQYF.